This T cell receptor beta chain was retrieved from a study of cytomegalovirus exposure and HLA in healthy donors. The primer mix had 60 Vbeta and 13 Jbeta primers. Sequencing was performed with immunoSEQ multiplex PCR; in TCRdb, only in-frame clones are kept and a portion is missing. This table holds around 150,000 clones, under 80% found once. Between the trimmed V and J ends, which lost 0 bases and 0 bases, there was a span of 7 bases. Germline lookup yields CDR1 SGHDT and CDR2 YYEEEE. The length of the CDR3 is 15 residues. This sequence was found in a female donor in good health and CMV-seronegative. The chain is built from TRBV5-6 and TRBJ1-3; no reliable D call. Sequenced sample: PBMCs. CDR3 protein: CASSLGRSSGNTIYF. The CDR3 DNA is TGTGCCAGCAGCTTGGGAAGGAGCTCTGGAAACACCATATATTTT.